Each of the 28 T cell receptor beta chains below was sequenced from the same sample in a study of blood T cells in healthy people across ages (dated by TCRdb to about 2015). Library preparation used 5' RACE. Sequencing took place on an Illumina HiSeq 2500. A second PCR of roughly 7 to 11 cycles was performed with a sample-barcoded 5' primer and a J-beta primer mix. TCRdb reanalyzed the raw reads on its own, using fastp at Q25 for trimming and MiXCR for clone calling, and kept in-frame beta chains. One record per CDR3 amino acid sequence lists the most common genes and DNA. Across this sample there are 350,000 to 450,000 distinct CDR3 sequences, with approximately 47% seen only once. The ten largest clones add up to 51% of the sample. The sample comprised blood. The receptors were sampled from a man aged 55-75 years in good health.

As concerns this clonotype: Germline and junction disagree at one end, which may indicate a read error. The J gene is TRBJ2-1, the V gene TRBV7-3, with TRBD2 as a possible D gene (5 bases). The CDR3 is made up of 14 amino acids. Germline CDR1 is SGHTA and CDR2 is FQGTGA. The DNA of the CDR3 is TGTGCCAGCAGCCCGGAGGCCTCCTCCAATGAGCAGTTCTTC. Amino acid sequence: CASSPEASSNEQFF.

About this clonotype itself: The junction shows a germline mismatch at one end, possibly a read error. This chain joins TRBV29-1 and TRBJ1-4; unclear D gene. The CDR3 sequence is 15 residues long. CDR1 is SQVTM and CDR2 is ANQGSEA in the germline V gene. CDR3 protein: CSVLRGGPTNEKPFF. The CDR3 DNA sequence: TGCAGCGTTCTCCGAGGTGGTCCAACTAATGAAAAACCGTTTTTT.

This chain connects TRBV29-1 to TRBJ1-2; no clear D gene. V was clipped by 4 bases and J by 4 bases, with 16 bases between them. Germline V lookup: CDR1 SQVTM, CDR2 ANQGSEA. This CDR3 is 14 amino acids long. The CDR3 spells CSVVGSSPFYGYTF. For the CDR3, the DNA is TGCAGCGTTGTCGGCAGCTCCCCTTTCTATGGCTACACCTTC.

This clonotype was detected ten times or more. V is TRBV20-1 and J is TRBJ2-5; perhaps TRBD1 as D (6 bases). V dropped 1 base and J dropped 5 bases, with 14 bases sitting between them. This CDR3 region has 14 residues. CDR1 is DFQATT, CDR2 SNEGSKA, per germline (reference sequence). CDR3 sequence: CSARGTGIGETQYF. DNA for the CDR3: TGCAGTGCTAGAGGAACAGGGATAGGGGAGACCCAGTACTTC.

CDR3 sequence: CASSFRRDGTDTQYF. DNA of the CDR3: TGTGCCAGCAGCTTTAGGCGGGACGGCACAGATACGCAGTATTTT. V gene TRBV11-1 combines with J gene TRBJ2-3, with D tentatively TRBD2 (6 bases). Per germline, CDR1 SGHAT and CDR2 FQDESV (reference sequence). The CDR3 is 15 residues long. V lost 3 bases, J lost 1 base, and 11 bases lay in between.

CDR3 sequence: CASSLGVSGGNNEQFF. The CDR3, as DNA: TGTGCCAGCAGCTTAGGGGTTAGCGGGGGTAACAATGAGCAGTTCTTC. The gene calls are TRBV11-2 and TRBJ2-1; the match to TRBD2 covers 9 bases. Germline loops: CDR1 SGHAT, CDR2 FQNNGV. V lost 1 base to trimming and J lost 5 bases; unmatched junction nucleotides: 6. The CDR3 length is 16 residues.

This clonotype occurred a few times. The chain has TRBV28 and TRBJ2-3; D not certain. The ends were cut back, 6 bases at V and 6 bases at J, with 25 bases in the middle. CDR1 is MDHEN, CDR2 SYDVKM, per germline. This CDR3 is built from 17 residues. The CDR3 region has the DNA TGTGCCAGCAGCCCCTCGGGCTCCCAGCAAAATAGGGATACGCAGTATTTT. Translating it yields CASSPSGSQQNRDTQYF.

The chain combines TRBV6-2 or TRBV6-3 with TRBJ2-5, with no clear D. CDR1 and CDR2 (germline): MNHEY, SVGEGT. The V end was cut by 4 bases, the J end by 4 bases, with 4 bases between. The CDR3 runs 11 residues. The DNA for the CDR3 is TGTGCCAGCAGTTCCGCAGAGACCCAGTACTTC. Translation gives CASSSAETQYF.

The CDR3 spells CASSLSSTYNEQFF. In DNA form, the CDR3 reads TGTGCCAGCAGTTTATCGAGCACTTACAATGAGCAGTTCTTC. The genes are TRBV27 and TRBJ2-1; D is unclear. Per germline, CDR1 MNHEY and CDR2 SMNVEV (reference sequence). CDR3 length equals 14 residues. The germline V and J ends were trimmed by 0 bases and 4 bases, with 7 bases remaining between them.

The V call is TRBV18, the J call TRBJ2-1; 7 nucleotides agree with TRBD2. The CDR3 runs 15 residues. Germline CDR1 KGHSH, CDR2 LQKENI. The V gene end was trimmed by 3 bases and the J gene end by 4 bases; junction bases not matched to a gene: 6. The CDR3 loop is CASSPARAGYNEQFF. In DNA, the CDR3 is TGTGCCAGCTCACCGGCGCGAGCGGGGTACAATGAGCAGTTCTTC. The entire variable domain, with the rest obtained from reference TRBV18 and TRBJ2-1, is as follows: NAGVMQNPRHLVRRRGQEARLRCSPMKGHSHVYWYRQLPEEGLKFMVYLQKENIIDESGMPKERFSAEFPKEGPSILRIQQVVRGDSAAYFCASSPARAGYNEQFFGPGTRLTVL.

This clonotype was found many times. The chain uses TRBV4-3 and TRBJ2-3; the D is unclear. CDR1 LGHNA and CDR2 YSLEER come from the germline V gene. Trimming shortened V by 1 base and J by 7 bases, and 15 bases separated the two germline ends. The CDR3 sequence is 15 residues long. The CDR3 region is CASSQGWAEINTQYF. CDR3 bases: TGCGCCAGCAGCCAAGGATGGGCCGAGATTAATACGCAGTATTTT.

This clonotype was recorded only once. The chain uses TRBV12-3 or TRBV12-4 and TRBJ2-7; a weak D match, TRBD1 (6 bases). This CDR3 is 17 amino acids long. Trimming left V 5 bases short and J 2 bases short, with 22 bases between. The CDR3 DNA reads TGTGCCAGCAGTCCGCCCAAAGCCGGGACACCGCCCTACGAGCAGTACTTC. Its translation is CASSPPKAGTPPYEQYF.

V is TRBV14 and J is TRBJ1-4; TRBD1 might be the D (5 bases). From germline, CDR1 is SGHDN and CDR2 FVKESK. The CDR3 sequence is 16 residues long. V gave up 2 bases and J gave up 6 bases, with 16 bases separating them. CDR3 nucleotides: TGTGCCAGCAGCCAAACTGCCGGGACGCCACATGAAAAACTGTTTTTT. Translating it yields CASSQTAGTPHEKLFF. The full variable domain, with the rest looked up from reference TRBV14 and TRBJ1-4, is EAGVTQFPSHSVIEKGQTVTLRCDPISGHDNLYWYRRVMGKEIKFLLHFVKESKQDESGMPNNRFLAERTGGTYSTLKVQPAELEDSGVYFCASSQTAGTPHEKLFFGSGTQLSVL.

The DNA of the CDR3 is TGTGCCAGCACCCTTAGGCGGGGGCTTAGCACAGATACGCAGTATTTT. Its translation: CASTLRRGLSTDTQYF. This chain joins TRBV7-2 and TRBJ2-3; a weak D match, TRBD2 (7 bases). The V gene lost 7 bases and the J gene lost 0 bases, with 17 bases spanning the gap. The CDR3 sequence is 16 residues long. From germline, CDR1 is SGHTA and CDR2 FQGNSA.

The chain combines TRBV6-2 or TRBV6-3 with TRBJ2-6, with D possibly matching TRBD1 (6 bases). This CDR3 region has 18 residues. Trimming stripped 0 bases from V and 4 bases from J, with 16 bases between. Germline V lookup: CDR1 MNHEY, CDR2 SVGEGT. The CDR3 bases are TGTGCCAGCAGTTACTCGACGTCAGGGGCTACCGGGGCCAACGTCCTGACTTTC. This encodes CASSYSTSGATGANVLTF.

This clonotype came up a few times. For the CDR3, the DNA is TGTGCCAGCAGCTTGGGAGAGAAGCAGTACTTC. Its translation is CASSLGEKQYF. The chain uses TRBV5-5 and TRBJ2-7; D remains unclear. This CDR3 comprises 11 residues. CDR1 and CDR2 (germline): SGHKS, YYEKEE (reference sequence). V lost 0 bases to trimming and J lost 8 bases, with 6 bases between them.

This clonotype has at least ten counts. This chain links TRBV6-2 or TRBV6-3 with TRBJ2-5, with 8 bases matching TRBD2. The CDR3 covers 14 residues. The germline V gene has CDR1 MNHEY and CDR2 SVGEGT. With V trimmed by 3 bases and J by 11 bases, 11 bases remained unmatched. The CDR3 bases are TGTGCCAGCAGTTATTTAGCGGGATATGATGAGCAGTACTTC. Protein sequence: CASSYLAGYDEQYF.

The chain recombines TRBV28 with TRBJ2-1, with TRBD1 identical over 7 bases. CDR1 is MDHEN and CDR2 is SYDVKM in the germline V gene. This CDR3 is built from 15 residues. V was pared by 3 bases and J by 8 bases, with 10 bases of the junction left unmatched. CDR3 nucleotides: TGTGCCAGCAGTTTCGGGAACAGGGGCACCGATGAGCAGTTCTTC. Its translation: CASSFGNRGTDEQFF.

This clonotype was observed a handful of times. The J gene is TRBJ2-1, the V gene TRBV9; D call uncertain. Germline V gene sequence: CDR1 SGDLS, CDR2 YYNGEE. This CDR3 is built from 15 residues. V was clipped by 0 bases and J by 6 bases, with 13 bases between them. The CDR3 DNA follows: TGTGCCAGCAGCGTAGATCCGCACCCCGCCAATGAGCAGTTCTTC. It translates to CASSVDPHPANEQFF.

The rearrangement joins TRBV27 to TRBJ1-1; 7 bases line up with TRBD1. The CDR3 spans 14 residues. Trimming cost V 1 base and J 6 bases; bases outside gene matches: 5. The germline CDR1 and CDR2 sequences are MNHEY and SMNVEV (reference sequence). The CDR3: CASSLWQGVAEAFF. For the CDR3, the DNA is TGTGCCAGCAGTTTATGGCAGGGGGTGGCTGAAGCTTTCTTT.

Here the CDR3 reads CSAREGSVSYEQYF. CDR3 nucleotides: TGCAGTGCTAGGGAGGGTAGCGTCTCCTACGAGCAGTACTTC. The V gene is TRBV20-1, the J gene TRBJ2-7; tentatively, D is TRBD2 (6 bases). Germline-derived CDR1 and CDR2 are DFQATT and SNEGSKA (reference sequence). The germline V and J ends were trimmed by 3 bases and 0 bases, with 12 bases remaining between them. The CDR3 has 14 residues.

In its sample, this clonotype was seen a few times. This chain uses TRBV2 with TRBJ2-3, with D unclear. CDR1 is SNHLY and CDR2 is FYNNEI in the germline V gene. Trimming took off 6 bases at V and 3 bases at J, with 7 bases between the two ends. This CDR3 spans 12 amino acids. The CDR3 region is CASSGLTDTQYF. The DNA for the CDR3 is TGTGCCAGCAGCGGGTTAACAGATACGCAGTATTTT.

This clonotype was observed at least ten times. The J gene is TRBJ2-3, the V gene TRBV10-3, with 8 bases that match TRBD2. The CDR3 consists of 17 residues. The germline CDR1 and CDR2 sequences are ENHRY and SYGVKD. J gave up 4 bases and V 0 bases, and 9 bases lay outside the gene matches. Here the CDR3 DNA reads TGTGCCATCAGTGAGTCGTTCGGGTCAGCGGGAGCAGATACGCAGTATTTT. Translated, it gives CAISESFGSAGADTQYF.

In this sample, this clonotype turned up many times. This CDR3 reads CSARDLVMPGQGLGQFF. DNA of the CDR3: TGCAGTGCTAGAGATCTGGTTATGCCGGGACAGGGGCTTGGGCAGTTCTTC. The rearrangement links TRBV20-1 to TRBJ2-1, with TRBD1 matching 10 bases. With 0 bases clipped from V and 12 bases from J, the junction kept 17 bases outside the gene matches. The CDR3 totals 17 residues. From germline, CDR1 is DFQATT and CDR2 SNEGSKA (reference sequence).

This clonotype showed up just a few times. The J gene is TRBJ2-1, the V gene TRBV4-1; 9 bases match TRBD2. The CDR3 length is 16 residues. V lost 0 bases to trimming and J lost 8 bases; unmatched junction nucleotides: 8. The germline gives CDR1 MGHRA, CDR2 YSYEKL. Here the CDR3 DNA reads TGCGCCAGCAGCCAAGATTGGCGCGGGGGGGCTGATGAGCAGTTCTTC. This encodes CASSQDWRGGADEQFF.

The V and J genes are TRBV6-5 and TRBJ2-7, with D tentatively TRBD1 (6 bases). Germline CDR1 is MNHEY and CDR2 is SVGAGI. Trimming removed 5 bases from V and 1 base from J, with 15 bases in between. The CDR3 has 15 amino acids. The CDR3 DNA sequence: TGTGCCAGCAGTGGGGGATTGACAGGTTCCTACGAGCAGTACTTC. It translates to CASSGGLTGSYEQYF.

This clonotype was seen ten or more times. The genes are TRBV7-2 and TRBJ2-1, with unresolved D. Trimming took off 5 bases at V and 0 bases at J, with 14 bases between the two ends. The V gene's germline CDR1 is SGHTA and CDR2 FQGNSA. CDR3 length: 16 residues. DNA of the CDR3: TGTGCCAGCAGCCCTAGTTCGATGGGCTCCTACAATGAGCAGTTCTTC. Translated: CASSPSSMGSYNEQFF.

The chain has TRBV6-2 or TRBV6-3 and TRBJ2-7, with D possibly being TRBD1 or TRBD2 (5 bases each). This CDR3 has 13 residues. Germline V gene data show CDR1 as MNHEY and CDR2 as SVGEGT. The germline V and J ends were trimmed by 7 bases and 7 bases, with 17 bases remaining between them. The chain's CDR3 is CASNGASSGEQYF. The CDR3 coding sequence is TGTGCCAGCAACGGGGCAAGTTCGGGTGAGCAGTACTTC.